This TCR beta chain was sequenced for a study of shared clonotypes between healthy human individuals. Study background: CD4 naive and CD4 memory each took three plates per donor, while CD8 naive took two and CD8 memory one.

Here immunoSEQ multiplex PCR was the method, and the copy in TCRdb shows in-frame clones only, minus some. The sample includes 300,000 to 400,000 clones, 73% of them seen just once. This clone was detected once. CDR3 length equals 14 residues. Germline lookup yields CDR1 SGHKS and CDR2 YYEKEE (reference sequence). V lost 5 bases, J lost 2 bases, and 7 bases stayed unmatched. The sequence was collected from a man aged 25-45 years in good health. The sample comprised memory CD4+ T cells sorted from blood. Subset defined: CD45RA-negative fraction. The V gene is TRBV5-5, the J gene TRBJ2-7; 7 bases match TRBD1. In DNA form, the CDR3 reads TGTGCCAGCAGGGCACAGGGGACGACCTACGAGCAGTACTTC. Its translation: CASRAQGTTYEQYF. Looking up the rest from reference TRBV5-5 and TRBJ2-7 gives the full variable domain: DAGVTQSPTHLIKTRGQQVTLRCSPISGHKSVSWYQQVLGQGPQFIFQYYEKEERGRGNFPDRFSARQFPNYSSELNVNALLLGDSALYLCASRAQGTTYEQYFGPGTRLTVT.